A selection of T cell receptor beta chains follows, all from one sample in a study of blood T cell repertoires in COVID-19. Assay: immunoSEQ multiplex PCR; the TCRdb copy retains only in-frame clones and omits some. The table shows about 350,000 clones, with roughly 84% occurring only once. Sequenced input: PBMCs or T cells enriched from blood (not recorded which). The receptor set was obtained from a woman in her 30s who had recovered from COVID-19. Each CDR3 is given with its conserved first and last residue. D genes are given only for firm matches. Expanded clones are given a class, and other clones once, few, many or no size at all.

d_call cdr3_length clone_size j_call v_call cdr3_nt cdr3_aa
TRBD2 17 . TRBJ2-3 TRBV2 TGTGCCAGCAGGCTCGCGGTACTAGCGGACATCACAGATACGCAGTATTTT CASRLAVLADITDTQYF
. 15 . TRBJ1-6 TRBV3-1/TRBV3-2 TGTGCCAGCAGCCAAGTAGGGGTAGGAAATTCACCCCTCCACTTT CASSQVGVGNSPLHF
TRBD2 15 few TRBJ2-5 TRBV6-2/TRBV6-3 TGTGCCAGCAGCCGACTAGCGGGGAGACAAGAGACCCAGTACTTC CASSRLAGRQETQYF
. 13 . TRBJ1-1 TRBV28 TGTGCCAGCAGTTTCGGGTGGAACACTGAAGCTTTCTTT CASSFGWNTEAFF
TRBD1 15 few TRBJ1-2 TRBV30 TGTGCCTGGAGCCCTCCCGGGACAGCTAACTATGGCTACACCTTC CAWSPPGTANYGYTF
TRBD2 13 once TRBJ2-1 TRBV29-1 TGCAGCGTTGGCGGGGGGTTATGGAATGAGCAGTTCTTC CSVGGGLWNEQFF
TRBD1 16 . TRBJ2-7 TRBV19 TGTGCCACCGCCGGGACAGGGGGTTTCCTCACCTACGAGCAGTACTTC CATAGTGGFLTYEQYF
TRBD1 14 . TRBJ1-2 TRBV2 TGTGCCAACGCCGGACAGGGGGACAACTATGGCTACACCTTC CANAGQGDNYGYTF
TRBD1 18 . TRBJ2-1 TRBV5-1 TGCGCCAGCAGCTTGGGTTCCGGGACAGGGGCCCTTAACAATGAGCAGTTCTTC CASSLGSGTGALNNEQFF
. 14 . TRBJ1-4 TRBV9 TGTGCCAGCAGCGCAACTACAACTAATGAAAAACTGTTTTTT CASSATTTNEKLFF
TRBD1 14 . TRBJ2-3 TRBV7-2 TGTGCCAGCAGCCAAGGGACAGGCACAGATACGCAGTATTTT CASSQGTGTDTQYF
TRBD2 14 . TRBJ2-3 TRBV5-1 TGCGCCAGCACCCCGACTAGCGGCACAGATACGCAGTATTTT CASTPTSGTDTQYF
TRBD1 16 . TRBJ1-1 TRBV7-2 TGTGCCAGCAGCTTAGGACCCGGGACAGCGAACACTGAAGCTTTCTTT CASSLGPGTANTEAFF
. 15 . TRBJ1-1 TRBV6-5 TGTGCCAGCACCCCCGACTGGCGCGGGGACACTGAAGCTTTCTTT CASTPDWRGDTEAFF
. 13 . TRBJ2-7 TRBV19 TGTGCCAGTAGATCGACGGGGGGCTTCGAGCAGTACTTC CASRSTGGFEQYF
TRBD1 14 . TRBJ2-7 TRBV30 TGTGCCTGGAGTCGGGACAGGGAGATCTCCGAGCAGTACTTC CAWSRDREISEQYF
. 14 . TRBJ1-1 TRBV6-5 TGTGCCAGCAGGGTTGGACAGCTGAACACTGAAGCTTTCTTT CASRVGQLNTEAFF
. 16 few TRBJ1-2 TRBV21-1 TGTGCCAGCAGCAAAGCCCTTGTGGACAGGGACTATGGCTACACCTTC CASSKALVDRDYGYTF
. 13 few TRBJ1-5 TRBV6-5 TGTGCCAGCAGGTGGAGGGAAAATCAGCCCCAGCATTTT CASRWRENQPQHF
TRBD1 17 . TRBJ2-5 TRBV12-5 TGTGCTAGTGGTTCTTTTAATCTGACAGGGCTACGAGAGACCCAGTACTTC CASGSFNLTGLRETQYF
TRBD2 16 once TRBJ2-5 TRBV24-1 TGTGCCACCAGTGATTCCGGGACTAGCGGGAGGGAGACCCAGTACTTC CATSDSGTSGRETQYF
. 11 few TRBJ1-2 TRBV28 TGTGCCGTGGCAGAAAACTATGGCTACACCTTC CAVAENYGYTF
TRBD1 16 . TRBJ1-4 TRBV4-3 TGCGCCAGCAGCCAAGACCACAGGGGCATTTTTGAAAAACTGTTTTTT CASSQDHRGIFEKLFF
. 15 . TRBJ2-7 TRBV19 TGTGCCAGTAGTGCTTCGTTCGCGGGCAGAGACGAGCAGTACTTC CASSASFAGRDEQYF
TRBD2 13 . TRBJ2-2 TRBV29-1 TGCAGCGTCGGACTAGAGCACACCGGGGAGCTGTTTTTT CSVGLEHTGELFF
. 15 . TRBJ2-7 TRBV7-9 TGTGCCAGCAGCTTAGGCGCAGGGGCGAGCTACGAGCAGTACTTC CASSLGAGASYEQYF
. 13 . TRBJ2-7 TRBV11-2 TGTGCCAGCGCACCTGGGGAGTCCTACGAGCAGTACTTC CASAPGESYEQYF
TRBD1 15 . TRBJ1-1 TRBV6-5 TGTGCCAGCAGTTTTAAGGGGACAGGGAGGGGTGAAGCTTTCTTT CASSFKGTGRGEAFF
. 16 once TRBJ1-5 TRBV27 TGTGCCAGCAGTCCCATTTCCAAGGGGGATAATCAGCCCCAGCATTTT CASSPISKGDNQPQHF
. 9 . TRBJ2-3 TRBV6-4 TGTGCCAGCCTGGCTACGCAGTATTTT CASLATQYF
TRBD1 15 few TRBJ2-7 TRBV28 TGTGCCAGCAGTTTGCTAGGACAGGGGCCCTACGAGCAGTACTTC CASSLLGQGPYEQYF
. 12 . TRBJ2-7 TRBV3-1/TRBV3-2 TGTGCCAGCAGCCCCCGCGGTGGCGAGCAGTACTTC CASSPRGGEQYF
. 12 . TRBJ1-4 TRBV2 TGTGCCAGCACGCCGGTCATGGAGAAACTGTTTTTT CASTPVMEKLFF
TRBD1 16 . TRBJ1-2 TRBV6-1 TGTGCCAGCAGTGAAGCGCTCGTGGGGACAGGGGGAGGCTACACCTTC CASSEALVGTGGGYTF
. 14 . TRBJ1-2 TRBV7-9 TGTGCCAGCAGGAACGAGCAGGGGTTGGCTGGCTACACCTTC CASRNEQGLAGYTF